These 27 T cell receptor beta chains share one sample of origin, sequenced in a study of EBV T-cell therapy then PD-1 blockade in nasopharyngeal carcinoma. No antigens are known for them. The treatment was: AdE1-LMPpoly-expanded autologous EBV-specific T-cell therapy followed by anti-PD-1 nivolumab. Libraries were prepared by immunoSEQ multiplex PCR; TCRdb keeps only in-frame clonotypes and omits some of them. The sample lists under 30,000 clones; approximately 87% were seen once. The source material was CD8+ T cells from blood, sampled around day 65 from a patient whose treatment included autologous EBV-specific T cells and nivolumab. These receptors were obtained from a man in his forties with nasopharyngeal carcinoma.

The gene calls are TRBV27 and TRBJ2-5; either TRBD1 or TRBD2 may fit D (5 bases each). Germline V gene lookup returns CDR1 MNHEY and CDR2 SMNVEV (reference sequence). The ends were cut back, 3 bases at V and 4 bases at J, with 12 bases in the middle. This CDR3 region has 14 residues. CDR3 sequence: CASSFLGGRETQYF. CDR3 DNA: TGTGCCAGCAGTTTTCTTGGGGGTAGAGAGACCCAGTACTTC.

J is TRBJ1-6 and V is TRBV6-6, with D perhaps matching TRBD1 (5 bases). The CDR3 contains 18 residues. Germline CDR1 is MNHNY and CDR2 is SVGAGI (reference sequence). Trimming stripped 5 bases from V and 4 bases from J, with 21 bases between. CDR3 sequence: CASSPTGTLYYYNSPLHF. The CDR3, as DNA: TGTGCCAGCAGTCCCACCGGGACCTTATATTATTATAATTCACCCCTCCACTTT.

The chain uses TRBV19 and TRBJ2-3; D possibly matches TRBD1 or TRBD2 (5 bases each). Per the germline V gene, CDR1 is LNHDA and CDR2 is SQIVND (reference sequence). V was cut by 4 bases and J by 1 base, with 15 bases left in between. The CDR3 spans 16 residues. The CDR3 region has the DNA TGTGCCAGTAGTAACGACGGCCTGGGGGGCACAGATACGCAGTATTTT. It yields the protein CASSNDGLGGTDTQYF.

The chain's CDR3 is CASNGGSYEQYF. CDR3 in DNA: TGTGCCAGCAATGGTGGTTCCTACGAGCAGTACTTC. The genes are TRBV7-9 and TRBJ2-7, with unresolved D. V lost 7 bases and J lost 1, with 8 bases in between. Germline V gene data show CDR1 as SEHNR and CDR2 as FQNEAQ (reference sequence). The CDR3 runs to 12 residues.

The V gene is TRBV6-5, the J gene TRBJ2-7, with 8 bases identical to TRBD1. Looked up from germline, CDR1 is MNHEY and CDR2 is SVGAGI. CDR3 length: 14 residues. The ends lost 1 base at V and 3 bases at J; junction bases unmatched: 2. CDR3 DNA: TGTGCCAGCAGTTACTACAGGGGGGACTACGAGCAGTACTTC. It is translated as CASSYYRGDYEQYF.

This clone was counted a few times. Other DNA sequences from this sample encode an identical CDR3 as well. The chain joins TRBV7-8 to TRBJ1-2; 9 nucleotides line up with TRBD1. Losses at the gene ends were 5 bases for V and 2 bases for J; bases not matched to a gene: 6. The germline V gene has CDR1 SGHVS and CDR2 FQNEAQ. The CDR3 totals 15 residues. This CDR3 is CASSLTGTGNYGYTF. CDR3 nucleotides: TGTGCCAGCAGCCTGACGGGGACAGGGAACTATGGCTACACCTTC.

The rearrangement uses TRBV5-6 and TRBJ2-7; D may match TRBD1 or TRBD2 (5 bases each). V was trimmed by 0 bases and J by 6 bases, leaving 13 bases between them. Germline CDR1 reads SGHDT; CDR2 reads YYEEEE. The length of the CDR3 is 14 residues. The chain's CDR3 is CASSLGGGGSEQYF. The CDR3 nucleotides are TGTGCCAGCAGCTTGGGAGGTGGGGGAAGCGAGCAGTACTTC.

There are a few counts of this clone. V and J are TRBV29-1 and TRBJ1-1, with D perhaps matching TRBD1 (6 bases). The CDR3 contains 13 residues. Germline values: CDR1 SQVTM, CDR2 ANQGSEA. V was clipped by 4 bases and J by 11 bases, with 20 bases between them. CDR3 sequence (DNA): TGCAGCGTTGTTGGCGGGTCGTCAAGGGGGGCTTTCTTT. It is translated as CSVVGGSSRGAFF.

The rearrangement joins TRBV6-5 to TRBJ1-1; D gene uncertain. Trimming took 0 bases from V and 10 from J, leaving 12 bases between them. This CDR3 has 13 amino acids. Looked up from germline, CDR1 is MNHEY and CDR2 is SVGAGI. The CDR3 reads CASSYSTGYGAFF. The CDR3 DNA reads TGTGCCAGCAGTTACTCGACCGGGTACGGAGCTTTCTTT.

The rearrangement uses TRBV7-8 and TRBJ1-2; tentative D call: TRBD1 (5 bases). V gave up 1 base and J gave up 5 bases, with 11 bases separating them. The CDR3 sequence is 14 residues long. Germline loops: CDR1 SGHVS, CDR2 FQNEAQ. CDR3 loop: CASSLGGAAYGYTF. DNA of the CDR3: TGTGCCAGCAGCTTAGGTGGGGCAGCTTATGGCTACACCTTC.

This rearrangement joins TRBV28 to TRBJ2-3, with D unclear. The V gene's germline CDR1 is MDHEN and CDR2 SYDVKM. This CDR3 contains 17 residues. V was trimmed by 10 bases and J by 3 bases, leaving 26 bases between them. CDR3 sequence: CATTQTIVQFGTDTQYF. CDR3 nucleotides: TGTGCCACCACACAAACAATTGTCCAGTTCGGGACAGATACGCAGTATTTT.

The rearrangement uses TRBV9 and TRBJ2-7, with a weak D call TRBD1 (6 bases). The germline V gene has CDR1 SGDLS and CDR2 YYNGEE. The CDR3 consists of 15 residues. V was cut by 2 bases and J by 1 base, with 13 bases left in between. CDR3 loop: CASSVPTGESYEQYF. The CDR3, as DNA: TGTGCCAGCAGCGTGCCGACAGGAGAATCCTACGAGCAGTACTTC.

This clone was seen ten or more times. V usage is TRBV6-4 and J usage is TRBJ2-6; the match to TRBD2 covers 9 bases. Trimming removed 0 bases from V and 2 bases from J; junction bases left unmatched: 2. Germline CDR1 reads MRHNA; CDR2 reads SNTAGT. This CDR3 spans 17 amino acids. The CDR3 reads CASSDSAGGPGANVLTF. In nucleotides, the CDR3 is TGTGCCAGCAGTGACTCGGCGGGGGGGCCTGGGGCCAACGTCCTGACTTTC.

The J gene is TRBJ2-7, the V gene TRBV13; 10 nucleotides agree with TRBD2. With 0 bases clipped from V and 3 bases from J, the junction kept 8 bases outside the gene matches. Germline loops: CDR1 PRHDT, CDR2 FYEKMQ (reference sequence). The CDR3 extends over 17 amino acids. CDR3 protein: CASSLGPISGGFYEQYF. The CDR3 DNA reads TGTGCCAGCAGCTTAGGCCCCATTAGCGGGGGGTTCTACGAGCAGTACTTC.

The V call is TRBV7-9, the J call TRBJ1-2; no clear D. The ends were cut back, 2 bases at V and 8 bases at J, with 12 bases in the middle. The CDR3 extends over 13 amino acids. Germline assignment: CDR1 SEHNR and CDR2 FQNEAQ (reference sequence). DNA for the CDR3: TGTGCCAGCAGCTTAAATCCGGGGTCCGGCTACACCTTC. This sequence encodes CASSLNPGSGYTF.

This chain connects TRBV15 to TRBJ2-6; D is perhaps TRBD1 (6 bases). The CDR3 length is 19 residues. Germline CDR1 reads LNHNV; CDR2 reads YYDKDF (reference sequence). V shed 0 bases and J shed 4 bases, with 19 bases lying between them. The CDR3, as DNA: TGTGCCACCAGCAGAGATCCGGGACACCCGTCCTTCGGGGCCAACGTCCTGACTTTC. Translated, it gives CATSRDPGHPSFGANVLTF.

This chain links TRBV7-8 with TRBJ2-1, with a tentative D call TRBD2 (5 bases). Germline CDR1 and CDR2: SGHVS and FQNEAQ. The CDR3 totals 13 residues. V dropped 1 base and J dropped 6 bases, with 7 bases sitting between them. The CDR3: CASSLEDFNEQFF. The CDR3 DNA reads as TGTGCCAGCAGCTTAGAGGACTTCAATGAGCAGTTCTTC. The whole variable domain, filled in from reference TRBV7-8 and TRBJ2-1, reads GAGVSQSPRYKVAKRGQDVALRCDPISGHVSLFWYQQALGQGPEFLTYFQNEAQLDKSGLPSDRFFAERPEGSVSTLKIQRTQQEDSAVYLCASSLEDFNEQFFGPGTRLTVL.

The rearrangement uses TRBV28 and TRBJ1-5; the D is unclear. Germline CDR1 is MDHEN and CDR2 is SYDVKM. The length of the CDR3 is 14 residues. Trimming pared 5 bases from V and 6 bases from J, leaving 14 bases between. The chain's CDR3 is CASSVDPFPQPQHF. The CDR3 coding sequence is TGTGCCAGCAGTGTTGACCCCTTCCCTCAGCCCCAGCATTTT.

V gene TRBV6-2 or TRBV6-3 combines with J gene TRBJ2-4; D possibly uses TRBD1 or TRBD2 (5 bases each). Germline CDR1 and CDR2: MNHEY and SVGEGT. The CDR3 covers 17 residues. The germline V and J ends were trimmed by 5 bases and 0 bases, with 17 bases remaining between them. The CDR3 loop is CASSAWDARPAKNIQYF. The CDR3 DNA reads as TGTGCCAGCAGTGCCTGGGACGCACGGCCAGCCAAAAACATTCAGTACTTC.

The chain joins TRBV6-5 to TRBJ2-1; 10 bases fit TRBD2. This CDR3 comprises 15 residues. Germline V CDR1 and CDR2: MNHEY, SVGAGI. V was pared by 7 bases and J by 2 bases, with 5 bases of the junction left unmatched. CDR3 sequence: CASTLSGGTYNEQFF. The CDR3, as DNA: TGTGCCAGCACCCTTAGCGGGGGGACCTACAATGAGCAGTTCTTC.

The chain joins TRBV13 to TRBJ1-1, with D tentatively TRBD1 (5 bases). Germline CDR1 PRHDT, CDR2 FYEKMQ (reference sequence). The CDR3 consists of 15 residues. V shed 5 bases and J shed 5 bases, with 18 bases lying between them. The CDR3 sequence is CASSPSGDGRTEAFF. CDR3 coding DNA: TGTGCCAGCAGCCCCTCGGGGGATGGGCGTACTGAAGCTTTCTTT.

The chain carries TRBV18 and TRBJ2-7; perhaps TRBD2 as D (7 bases). CDR3 length: 14 residues. Trimming left V 4 bases short and J 6 bases short, with 16 bases between. Per germline, CDR1 KGHSH and CDR2 LQKENI. CDR3 sequence: CASSRLGGRVEQYF. CDR3 coding DNA: TGTGCCAGCTCACGGTTGGGGGGGCGAGTCGAGCAGTACTTC.

V usage is TRBV11-3 and J usage is TRBJ1-1; no reliable D call. CDR1 and CDR2 (germline): SGHNT, YENEEA. V was pared by 6 bases and J by 3 bases, with 11 bases between. CDR3 length: 13 amino acids. The CDR3 protein is CASSSAHYTEAFF. The CDR3 DNA sequence: TGTGCCAGCAGTTCTGCCCACTACACTGAAGCTTTCTTT.

The chain uses TRBV21-1 and TRBJ1-2; TRBD1, the table's D call, lacks a check against the DNA. TRBV21-1 is shown as a pseudogene. This CDR3 contains 16 residues. CDR3 region: CASSKVPGQGGIGYTF. The DNA of the CDR3 is TGTGCCAGCAGCAAAGTACCTGGACAGGGGGGAATTGGCTACACCTTC.

The rearrangement uses TRBV25-1 and TRBJ1-1; D remains unclear. Germline lookup yields CDR1 MGHDK and CDR2 SYGVNS. The CDR3 loop spans 13 amino acids. The V and J ends lost 2 bases and 6 bases respectively, with 10 bases between them. CDR3 sequence: CASSEPGFPEAFF. Written as DNA, the CDR3 is TGTGCCAGCAGTGAACCCGGTTTTCCTGAAGCTTTCTTT.

The rearrangement links TRBV2 to TRBJ2-7; 8 bases map to TRBD1. From germline, CDR1 is SNHLY and CDR2 FYNNEI. This CDR3 spans 15 amino acids. With V trimmed by 7 bases and J by 3 bases, 11 bases remained unmatched. CDR3: CASIPFIGQGYEQYF. The DNA of the CDR3 is TGTGCCAGCATCCCCTTCATAGGACAGGGCTACGAGCAGTACTTC.

The chain uses TRBV9 and TRBJ1-4; D gene unclear. CDR3 length: 14 amino acids. Per germline, CDR1 SGDLS and CDR2 YYNGEE. Between the trimmed V and J ends, which lost 0 bases and 1 base, there was a span of 4 bases. The CDR3 here is CASSVEGTNEKLFF. The CDR3 DNA follows: TGTGCCAGCAGCGTAGAGGGAACTAATGAAAAACTGTTTTTT.